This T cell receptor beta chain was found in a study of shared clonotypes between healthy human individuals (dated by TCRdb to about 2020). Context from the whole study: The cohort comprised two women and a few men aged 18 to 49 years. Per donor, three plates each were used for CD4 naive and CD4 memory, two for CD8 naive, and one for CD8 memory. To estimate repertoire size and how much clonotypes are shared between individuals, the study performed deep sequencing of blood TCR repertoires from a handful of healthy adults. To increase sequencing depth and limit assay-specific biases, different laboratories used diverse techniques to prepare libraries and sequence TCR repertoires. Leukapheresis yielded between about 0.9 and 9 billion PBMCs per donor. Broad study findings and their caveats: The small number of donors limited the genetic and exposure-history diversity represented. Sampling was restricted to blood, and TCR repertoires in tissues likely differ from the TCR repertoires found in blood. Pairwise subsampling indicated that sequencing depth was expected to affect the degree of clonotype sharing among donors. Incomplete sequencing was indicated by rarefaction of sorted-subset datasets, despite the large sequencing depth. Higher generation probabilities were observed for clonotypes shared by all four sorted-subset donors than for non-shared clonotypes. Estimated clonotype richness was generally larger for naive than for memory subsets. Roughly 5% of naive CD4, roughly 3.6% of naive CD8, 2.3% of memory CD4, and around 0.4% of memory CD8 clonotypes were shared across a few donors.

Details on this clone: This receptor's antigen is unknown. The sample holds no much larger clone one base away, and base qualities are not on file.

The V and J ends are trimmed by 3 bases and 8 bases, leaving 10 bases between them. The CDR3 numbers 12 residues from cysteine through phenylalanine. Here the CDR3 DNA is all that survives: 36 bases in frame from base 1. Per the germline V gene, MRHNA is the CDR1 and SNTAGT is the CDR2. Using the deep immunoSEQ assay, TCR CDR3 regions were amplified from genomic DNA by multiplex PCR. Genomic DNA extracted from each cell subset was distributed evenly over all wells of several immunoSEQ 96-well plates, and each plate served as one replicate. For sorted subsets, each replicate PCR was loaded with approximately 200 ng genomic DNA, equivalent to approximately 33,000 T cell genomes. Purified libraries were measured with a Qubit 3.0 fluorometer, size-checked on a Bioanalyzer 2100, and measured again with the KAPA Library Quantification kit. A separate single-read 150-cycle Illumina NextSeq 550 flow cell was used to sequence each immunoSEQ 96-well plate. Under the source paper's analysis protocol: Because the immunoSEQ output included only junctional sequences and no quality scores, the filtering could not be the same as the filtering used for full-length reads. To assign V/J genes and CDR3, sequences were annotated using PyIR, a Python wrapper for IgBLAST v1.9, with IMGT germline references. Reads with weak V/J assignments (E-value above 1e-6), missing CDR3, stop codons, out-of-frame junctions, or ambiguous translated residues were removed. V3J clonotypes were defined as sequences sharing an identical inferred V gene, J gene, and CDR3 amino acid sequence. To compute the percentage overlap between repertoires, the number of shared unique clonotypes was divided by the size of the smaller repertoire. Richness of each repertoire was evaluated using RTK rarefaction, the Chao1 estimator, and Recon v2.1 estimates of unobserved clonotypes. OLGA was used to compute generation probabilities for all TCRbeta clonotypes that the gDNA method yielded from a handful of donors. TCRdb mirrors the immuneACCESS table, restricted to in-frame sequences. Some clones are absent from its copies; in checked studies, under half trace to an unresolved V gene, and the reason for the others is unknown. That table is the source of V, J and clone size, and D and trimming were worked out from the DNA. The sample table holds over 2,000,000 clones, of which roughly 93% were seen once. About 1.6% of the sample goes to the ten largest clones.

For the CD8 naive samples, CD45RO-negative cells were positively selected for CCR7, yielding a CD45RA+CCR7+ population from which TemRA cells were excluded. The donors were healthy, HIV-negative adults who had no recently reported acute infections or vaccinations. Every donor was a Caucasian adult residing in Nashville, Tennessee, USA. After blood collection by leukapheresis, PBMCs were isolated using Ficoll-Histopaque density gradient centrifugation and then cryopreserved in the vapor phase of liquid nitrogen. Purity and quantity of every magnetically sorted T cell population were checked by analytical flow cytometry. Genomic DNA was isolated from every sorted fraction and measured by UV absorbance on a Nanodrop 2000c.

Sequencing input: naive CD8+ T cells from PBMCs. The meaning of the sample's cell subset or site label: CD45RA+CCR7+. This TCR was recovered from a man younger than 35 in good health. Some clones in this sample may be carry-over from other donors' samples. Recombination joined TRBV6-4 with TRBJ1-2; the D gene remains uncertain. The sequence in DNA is TGTGCCAGCAGTGAATCAGGCCTCGGCTACACCTTC. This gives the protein CASSESGLGYTF.